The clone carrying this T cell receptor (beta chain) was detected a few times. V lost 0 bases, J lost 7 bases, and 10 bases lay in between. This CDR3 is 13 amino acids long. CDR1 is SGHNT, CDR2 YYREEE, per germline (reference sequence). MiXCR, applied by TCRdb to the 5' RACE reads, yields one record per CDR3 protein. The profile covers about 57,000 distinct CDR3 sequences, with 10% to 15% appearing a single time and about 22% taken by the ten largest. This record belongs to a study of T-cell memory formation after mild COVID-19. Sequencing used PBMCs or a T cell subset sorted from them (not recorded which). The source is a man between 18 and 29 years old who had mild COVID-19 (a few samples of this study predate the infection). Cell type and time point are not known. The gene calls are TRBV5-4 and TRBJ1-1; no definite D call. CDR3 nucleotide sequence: TGTGCCAGCAGCTTGGATCCACAGTTTGAAGCTTTCTTT. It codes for CASSLDPQFEAFF.